These 32 T cell receptor beta chains share one sample of origin, sequenced in a study of radiotherapy plus CTLA-4 blockade in lung cancer. Assay: immunoSEQ multiplex PCR; the TCRdb copy retains only in-frame clones and omits some. This table has 70,000 to 90,000 clones, about 87% appearing once. The source material was peripheral blood, sampled from a patient treated with radiotherapy plus ipilimumab. Every receptor here comes from a human donor with non-small cell lung cancer who had stable disease on radiotherapy plus ipilimumab.

The sample holds one count of this clone. The chain uses TRBV6-5 and TRBJ2-5; unclear D gene. The CDR3 sequence is 15 residues long. CDR1 is MNHEY and CDR2 is SVGAGI in the germline V gene. With 4 bases removed from V and 1 base from J, the gap between germline ends came to 13 bases. CDR3 sequence (DNA): TGTGCCAGCAGTTCCAGAGGATTCCCCCAAGAGACCCAGTACTTC. Protein product: CASSSRGFPQETQYF.

This clone appeared a few times. The rearrangement joins TRBV4-2 to TRBJ2-7; D not resolved. The CDR3 spans 16 residues. V lost 0 bases and J 4 bases, leaving 16 bases between the germline ends. Germline CDR1 LGHNA, CDR2 YNFKEQ. This chain's CDR3 is CASSQEKDRRQYEQYF. The CDR3, as DNA: TGTGCCAGCAGCCAAGAAAAAGATCGCAGGCAATACGAGCAGTACTTC.

The rearrangement joins TRBV4-1 to TRBJ2-5, with D possibly being TRBD2 (6 bases). This CDR3 is 15 amino acids long. Between the trimmed V and J ends, which lost 1 base and 5 bases, there was a span of 14 bases. Per the germline V gene, CDR1 is MGHRA and CDR2 is YSYEKL. For the CDR3, the DNA is TGCGCCAGCAGCCAAGGTTGGGGGAGCGGGGAGACCCAGTACTTC. This sequence encodes CASSQGWGSGETQYF.

The rearrangement links TRBV6-5 to TRBJ2-2; 7 bases line up with TRBD1. There are 15 residues in the CDR3. CDR1 MNHEY and CDR2 SVGAGI come from the germline V gene. The J segment lost 6 bases and the V segment lost 4 bases, leaving 8 bases of the junction unmatched. The CDR3 DNA is TGTGCCAGCAGTTTTCGGACAGGCCCCGCCGGGGAGCTGTTTTTT. It translates to CASSFRTGPAGELFF.

The V gene is TRBV11-3, the J gene TRBJ2-1; TRBD1 or TRBD2 may be the D gene (5 bases each). The V end lost 4 bases, the J end lost 9 bases, and 13 bases lay between the germline ends. This CDR3 is 13 amino acids long. CDR1 and CDR2 (germline): SGHNT, YENEEA. CDR3 in amino acids: CASSSGREGEQFF. The DNA for the CDR3 is TGTGCCAGCAGCTCAGGGAGAGAGGGTGAGCAGTTCTTC. Drawing the rest from reference TRBV11-3 and TRBJ2-1, the complete variable domain is EAGVVQSPRYKIIEKKQPVAFWCNPISGHNTLYWYLQNLGQGPELLIRYENEEAVDDSQLPKDRFSAERLKGVDSTLKIQPAELGDSAVYLCASSSGREGEQFFGPGTRLTVL.

The table lists this clone with a few counts. The J gene is TRBJ1-5, the V gene TRBV7-9; D not certain. The CDR3 contains 15 residues. Germline CDR1 SEHNR, CDR2 FQNEAQ (reference sequence). V gave up 1 base and J gave up 2 bases, with 9 bases separating them. CDR3 region: CASSLGQRGNQPQHF. The CDR3 DNA sequence: TGTGCCAGCAGCTTAGGTCAAAGGGGCAATCAGCCCCAGCATTTT.

This clone was detected once. This chain connects TRBV28 to TRBJ2-2; D is unclear. CDR3 size: 13 residues. CDR1 is MDHEN and CDR2 is SYDVKM in the germline V gene. V shed 6 bases and J shed 8 bases, with 13 bases lying between them. The CDR3 region is CASRTGRKGELFF. Written as DNA, the CDR3 is TGTGCCAGCAGGACGGGCCGGAAAGGGGAGCTGTTTTTT.

This chain uses TRBV5-1 with TRBJ1-5; tentative D call: TRBD1 (5 bases). Trimming shortened V by 1 base and J by 0 bases, and 14 bases separated the two germline ends. The CDR3 length is 17 residues. Germline-derived CDR1 and CDR2 are SGHRS and YFSETQ. The chain's CDR3 is CASSLPRQPYSNQPQHF. The CDR3 coding sequence is TGCGCCAGCAGCTTGCCCCGACAGCCTTATAGCAATCAGCCCCAGCATTTT.

The rearrangement uses TRBV5-1 and TRBJ2-1, with a weak D call TRBD2 (6 bases). The CDR3 is made up of 15 amino acids. The V gene lost 4 bases and the J gene lost 6 bases, with 17 bases spanning the gap. CDR1 and CDR2 from the germline V gene are SGHRS and YFSETQ. CDR3 in DNA: TGCGCCAGCAGCGTCGGCGGGAAAGGGATCAATGAGCAGTTCTTC. Its translation is CASSVGGKGINEQFF.

CDR3 bases: TGTGCCAGCAGTGATAGAGCAGGGAAGCGGTCCTACGAGCAGTACTTC. Translating it yields CASSDRAGKRSYEQYF. This sequence joins TRBV27 and TRBJ2-7; D may match TRBD1 or TRBD2 (5 bases each). The CDR3 sequence is 16 residues long. V was cut by 5 bases and J by 1 base, with 18 bases left in between. CDR1 and CDR2 (germline): MNHEY, SMNVEV (reference sequence).

The chain uses TRBV15 and TRBJ1-1; D is unclear. The germline V and J ends were trimmed by 5 bases and 5 bases, with 9 bases remaining between them. Per germline, CDR1 LNHNV and CDR2 YYDKDF (reference sequence). The CDR3 runs 12 residues. CDR3 in amino acids: CATSGRWTEAFF. As DNA, the CDR3 is TGTGCCACCAGCGGTAGATGGACTGAAGCTTTCTTT. Supplemented by reference TRBV15 and TRBJ1-1, the full variable domain reads DAMVIQNPRYQVTQFGKPVTLSCSQTLNHNVMYWYQQKSSQAPKLLFHYYDKDFNNEADTPDNFQSRRPNTSFCFLDIRSPGLGDTAMYLCATSGRWTEAFFGQGTRLTVV.

The chain uses TRBV28 and TRBJ2-7, with 7 bases identical to TRBD1. This CDR3 contains 13 residues. V dropped 10 bases and J dropped 0; count of bases not matched to a gene: 6. From germline, CDR1 is MDHEN and CDR2 SYDVKM. The DNA for the CDR3 is TGTGCCATCCCGGGACAGAACTCCTACGAGCAGTACTTC. This translates into CAIPGQNSYEQYF.

This clone appeared once. The V gene is TRBV28, the J gene TRBJ2-7, with 12 bases aligning to TRBD2. J gave up 2 bases and V 7 bases, and 15 bases lay outside the gene matches. Per germline, CDR1 MDHEN and CDR2 SYDVKM. CDR3 length: 18 residues. The CDR3 nucleotides are TGTGCCAGCAAGGTTGGTTTGGCTAGCGGGAGGGCCACCTACGAGCAGTACTTC. Translation: CASKVGLASGRATYEQYF.

This clone was seen more than once but under ten times. The chain carries TRBV28 and TRBJ2-5; no definite D call. From germline, CDR1 is MDHEN and CDR2 SYDVKM. This CDR3 comprises 14 residues. V lost 5 bases and J 5 bases, leaving 15 bases between the germline ends. CDR3 in DNA: TGTGCCAGCAGTCCTCGACCCCCGGCGGAGACCCAGTACTTC. Its protein product is CASSPRPPAETQYF.

The chain employs TRBV6-1 and TRBJ2-1, with 10 bases fitting TRBD2. Germline V CDR1 and CDR2: MNHNS, SASEGT. The junction had 6 bases not matched to a gene; V was cut back by 3 bases and J by 4 bases. The CDR3 covers 16 residues. CDR3 DNA: TGTGCCAGCAGTGAGTCCCTAGCGGGAGTATACAATGAGCAGTTCTTC. As protein: CASSESLAGVYNEQFF.

This chain joins TRBV19 and TRBJ2-4, with D perhaps TRBD2 (6 bases). CDR1 and CDR2 from the germline V gene are LNHDA and SQIVND (reference sequence). V was clipped by 7 bases and J by 0 bases, with 16 bases between them. This CDR3 spans 16 amino acids. CDR3 in DNA: TGTGCCAGTACCCTCGGCGGGGCCCGAGCCAAAAACATTCAGTACTTC. Residues: CASTLGGARAKNIQYF.

V and J are TRBV6-5 and TRBJ1-3; unclear D gene. The CDR3 runs to 15 residues. From germline, CDR1 is MNHEY and CDR2 SVGAGI. V lost 5 bases to trimming and J lost 0 bases, with 11 bases between them. The chain's CDR3 is CASSQDRSSGNTIYF. CDR3 nucleotide sequence: TGTGCCAGCAGTCAAGACCGGAGCTCTGGAAACACCATATATTTT.

The chain couples TRBV5-4 to TRBJ1-6, with 9 bases lining up with TRBD1. Trimming took 6 bases from V and 6 from J; bases not matched to a gene: 10. CDR3 length: 16 residues. Germline CDR1 and CDR2: SGHNT and YYREEE (reference sequence). CDR3 coding DNA: TGTGCCAGCAAGTCCCTGACAGGGGGGAGTAATTCACCCCTCCACTTT. This sequence encodes CASKSLTGGSNSPLHF.

This chain uses TRBV18 with TRBJ1-3; D uncertain. This CDR3 has 15 amino acids. Trimming cost V 6 bases and J 3 bases, with 15 bases left between them. Germline CDR1 reads KGHSH; CDR2 reads LQKENI. The CDR3, as DNA: TGTGCCAGCTCGCCCTTTGAGGGCGTTGGAAACACCATATATTTT. Protein product: CASSPFEGVGNTIYF.

The V and J genes are TRBV7-8 and TRBJ1-3, with a tentative D call TRBD1 (5 bases). The germline CDR1 and CDR2 sequences are SGHVS and FQNEAQ. Trimming took 0 bases from V and 0 from J, leaving 6 bases between them. The CDR3 runs 15 residues. This chain's CDR3 is CASSLAGVSGNTIYF. CDR3 in DNA: TGTGCCAGCAGCTTAGCGGGGGTCTCTGGAAACACCATATATTTT.

The rearrangement links TRBV29-1 to TRBJ2-3; 8 bases map to TRBD1. With 6 bases clipped from V and 2 bases from J, the junction kept 7 bases outside the gene matches. CDR1 and CDR2 from the germline V gene are SQVTM and ANQGSEA. The CDR3 sequence is 14 residues long. CDR3 in amino acids: CSVWDRRFTDTQYF. The DNA for the CDR3 is TGCAGCGTCTGGGACAGGCGATTCACAGATACGCAGTATTTT.

The chain combines TRBV2 with TRBJ1-6; the D is unclear. Germline V gives CDR1 SNHLY, CDR2 FYNNEI. The CDR3 length is 12 residues. V was cut by 8 bases and J by 9 bases, with 11 bases left in between. Written as DNA, the CDR3 is TGTGCCAGCGTACAAATTGGTTCACCCCTCCACTTT. It specifies CASVQIGSPLHF.

The genes are TRBV4-2 and TRBJ2-4; possible D gene TRBD2, 5 bases. The ends were cut back, 4 bases at V and 9 bases at J, with 13 bases in the middle. CDR3 length: 13 amino acids. The germline V gene has CDR1 LGHNA and CDR2 YNFKEQ. This chain's CDR3 is CASSLGVPGIQYF. The DNA of the CDR3 is TGTGCCAGCAGCCTCGGGGTTCCAGGCATTCAGTACTTC.

This clone was seen only a few times. V and J are TRBV2 and TRBJ2-7; 7 positions match TRBD1. Looked up from germline, CDR1 is SNHLY and CDR2 is FYNNEI. After removal of 8 bases from V and 1 base from J, the junction contained 14 bases not matched to a gene. The CDR3 consists of 16 residues. The CDR3 region is CASRSIQDRSSYEQYF. CDR3 coding DNA: TGTGCCAGCCGATCTATACAGGACAGGAGTTCCTACGAGCAGTACTTC.

The chain uses TRBV7-9 and TRBJ1-2, with D hard to call. This CDR3 has 13 residues. V lost 1 base and J 8 bases, leaving 11 bases between the germline ends. CDR1 SEHNR and CDR2 FQNEAQ come from the germline V gene (reference sequence). CDR3 in amino acids: CASSLEAGRGYTF. Written as DNA, the CDR3 is TGTGCCAGCAGCTTAGAGGCAGGCCGGGGCTACACCTTC.

The CDR3 region is CASSADNRGNTEAFF. As DNA, the CDR3 is TGTGCCAGCAGTGCTGATAACAGGGGTAACACTGAAGCTTTCTTT. The chain combines TRBV2 with TRBJ1-1, with TRBD1 identical over 7 bases. CDR1 is SNHLY, CDR2 FYNNEI, per germline. CDR3 length equals 15 residues. Trimming cost V 4 bases and J 2 bases; bases outside gene matches: 7. The entire variable domain, with the rest obtained from reference TRBV2 and TRBJ1-1, is as follows: EPEVTQTPSHQVTQMGQEVILRCVPISNHLYFYWYRQILGQKVEFLVSFYNNEISEKSEIFDDQFSVERPDGSNFTLKIRSTKLEDSAMYFCASSADNRGNTEAFFGQGTRLTVV.

This sequence joins TRBV18 and TRBJ1-3; D unclear. This CDR3 spans 15 amino acids. Germline CDR1 is KGHSH and CDR2 is LQKENI. The ends were cut back, 3 bases at V and 0 bases at J, with 9 bases in the middle. The CDR3 protein is CASSPLDTSGNTIYF. CDR3 coding DNA: TGTGCCAGCTCACCTTTAGACACCTCTGGAAACACCATATATTTT. The full variable domain, rest sourced from reference TRBV18 and TRBJ1-3, is NAGVMQNPRHLVRRRGQEARLRCSPMKGHSHVYWYRQLPEEGLKFMVYLQKENIIDESGMPKERFSAEFPKEGPSILRIQQVVRGDSAAYFCASSPLDTSGNTIYFGEGSWLTVV.

This chain connects TRBV7-9 to TRBJ2-1, with TRBD2 matching 13 bases. This CDR3 spans 15 amino acids. V was clipped by 6 bases and J by 7 bases; unmatched bases: 6. The V gene's germline CDR1 is SEHNR and CDR2 FQNEAQ (reference sequence). The chain's CDR3 is CASRQTSGGANEQFF. In nucleotides, the CDR3 is TGTGCCAGCAGGCAAACTAGCGGGGGGGCGAATGAGCAGTTCTTC.

This clone was detected only once. V usage is TRBV6-1 and J usage is TRBJ2-2; a possible D gene is TRBD1 (5 bases). V lost 2 bases and J 7 bases, leaving 14 bases between the germline ends. In germline, CDR1 is MNHNS, CDR2 SASEGT. The CDR3 is made up of 15 amino acids. CDR3 residues: CASSESARVGGELFF. Written as DNA, the CDR3 is TGTGCCAGCAGTGAATCCGCCAGGGTCGGCGGGGAGCTGTTTTTT.

The chain uses TRBV30 and TRBJ1-2, with D perhaps TRBD1 (5 bases). This CDR3 comprises 14 residues. Germline V gene lookup returns CDR1 GTSNPN and CDR2 SVGIG (reference sequence). Deletions cut 0 bases from V and 0 bases from J, with 8 bases between. The CDR3 here is CAWSVQAANYGYTF. The CDR3 nucleotides are TGTGCCTGGAGTGTACAGGCTGCTAACTATGGCTACACCTTC.

This chain links TRBV28 with TRBJ1-1; D gene ambiguous. Germline-derived CDR1 and CDR2 are MDHEN and SYDVKM. The V end was cut by 1 base, the J end by 2 bases, with 17 bases between. CDR3 length: 17 residues. Written as DNA, the CDR3 is TGTGCCAGCAGTTTATTCGGGCTTATTGGGGTAAACACTGAAGCTTTCTTT. Protein sequence: CASSLFGLIGVNTEAFF.

The gene calls are TRBV16 and TRBJ1-1, with a tentative D call TRBD1 (6 bases). The CDR3 is 18 residues long. Germline V gene sequence: CDR1 KGHSY, CDR2 FQNENV. Trimming pared 3 bases from V and 0 bases from J, leaving 20 bases between. The CDR3 is CASSHEKIGGPLNTEAFF. DNA of the CDR3: TGTGCCAGCAGCCATGAGAAAATTGGGGGGCCATTGAACACTGAAGCTTTCTTT.